Below, one TCR beta chain is given with its context. Generated by immunoSEQ multiplex PCR, the TCRdb table keeps only in-frame clones and is missing some. In the table there are 310,000 or so clones, around 90% of which are singletons. CDR1 is SGHVS, CDR2 FNYEAQ, per germline. V lost 0 bases and J lost 7, with 7 bases in between. The CDR3 length is 13 residues. Cohorts were assigned according to the clinical history that participants reported. This record comes from a study of blood T cell repertoires in COVID-19. As for the study in general: The study drew acute and convalescent COVID-19 samples from the United States, Italy and Spain. In each case, the material was cDNA or gDNA derived from T cells, B-cell-depleted T cells, or PBMCs.

This sequence originates from a woman aged 18-30 years with acute COVID-19. This chain connects TRBV7-6 to TRBJ1-3, with D perhaps TRBD1 (5 bases). Source material: PBMCs or T cells enriched from blood (not recorded which). The CDR3 loop reads CASSLAGGNTIYF. The CDR3 DNA follows: TGTGCCAGCAGCTTAGCGGGGGGGAACACCATATATTTT.